The rows below give T cell receptor beta chains drawn from one sample of a study of T cell responses to AZD1222 COVID-19 vaccine. Clones were read by immunoSEQ multiplex PCR, and TCRdb kept only the in-frame ones, dropping some. The table lists 8,000 to 9,000 clones, approximately 88% of them singletons. The sequences come from peripheral blood, collected 28 days after the second AZD1222 dose. The receptors here all came from an adult who received the AZD1222 COVID-19 vaccine. CDR3s include the opening cysteine and the closing phenylalanine or tryptophan. The D gene is left open where the match is weak. A row's size may be missing; if present it is once, few, many or a size class.

D: -; size: -; J: TRBJ2-7; V: TRBV2; CDR3: CASVDGLSYEQYF; DNA: TGTGCCAGCGTGGACGGCCTCTCCTACGAGCAGTACTTC
D: -; size: -; J: TRBJ2-5; V: TRBV5-6; CDR3: CASSLGSYQTQHF; DNA: TGTGCCAGCAGCTTGGGTAGTTATCAGACCCAGCACTTC
D: -; size: -; J: TRBJ1-1; V: TRBV6-5; CDR3: CASTGDAWTEAFF; DNA: TGTGCCAGCACGGGGGACGCGTGGACTGAAGCTTTCTTT
D: -; size: -; J: TRBJ2-7; V: TRBV29-1; CDR3: CSAKTGYEQYF; DNA: TGCAGCGCCAAGACTGGCTACGAGCAGTACTTC
D: -; size: -; J: TRBJ2-5; V: TRBV5-4; CDR3: CASSLGGAHQETQYF; DNA: TGTGCCAGCAGCCTGGGGGGAGCCCACCAAGAGACCCAGTACTTC
D: TRBD1; size: -; J: TRBJ2-7; V: TRBV6-5; CDR3: CASSSDRATRYEQYF; DNA: TGTGCCAGCAGCTCCGACAGGGCTACCCGGTACGAGCAGTACTTC
D: TRBD1; size: few; J: TRBJ2-7; V: TRBV3-1/TRBV3-2; CDR3: CASSHVGTGRYEQYF; DNA: TGTGCCAGCAGCCACGTAGGGACAGGGCGCTACGAGCAGTACTTC
D: TRBD1; size: -; J: TRBJ2-1; V: TRBV2; CDR3: CASSHGTGTGKKSSYNEQFF; DNA: TGTGCCAGCAGTCACGGAACCGGGACAGGAAAAAAAAGCTCCTACAATGAGCAGTTCTTC
D: -; size: -; J: TRBJ2-1; V: TRBV18; CDR3: CASSRDINYNEQFF; DNA: TGTGCCAGCTCAAGGGACATAAACTACAATGAGCAGTTCTTC
D: -; size: -; J: TRBJ1-2; V: TRBV29-1; CDR3: CSVEGAGVGYTF; DNA: TGCAGCGTTGAAGGTGCAGGGGTGGGCTACACCTTC
D: -; size: -; J: TRBJ2-3; V: TRBV21-1; CDR3: CASSSWDRPGGRPYTDTQYF; DNA: TGTGCCAGCAGTTCCTGGGACAGGCCCGGAGGTCGGCCATACACAGATACGCAGTATTTT
D: -; size: -; J: TRBJ1-5; V: TRBV20-1; CDR3: CSASKGEDLIQPQHF; DNA: TGCAGTGCTAGTAAAGGGGAAGACCTGATTCAGCCCCAGCATTTT
D: -; size: -; J: TRBJ2-1; V: TRBV9; CDR3: CASSVGHASNNEQFF; DNA: TGTGCCAGCAGCGTAGGCCATGCGTCCAACAATGAGCAGTTCTTC
D: TRBD2; size: once; J: TRBJ2-7; V: TRBV9; CDR3: CASSVGKGLAGGSYEQYF; DNA: TGTGCCAGCAGCGTAGGAAAAGGACTAGCGGGAGGGTCCTACGAGCAGTACTTC
D: TRBD2; size: -; J: TRBJ2-7; V: TRBV7-8; CDR3: CASSSRLAGNYEQYF; DNA: TGTGCCAGCAGCTCTAGACTAGCGGGAAACTACGAGCAGTACTTC